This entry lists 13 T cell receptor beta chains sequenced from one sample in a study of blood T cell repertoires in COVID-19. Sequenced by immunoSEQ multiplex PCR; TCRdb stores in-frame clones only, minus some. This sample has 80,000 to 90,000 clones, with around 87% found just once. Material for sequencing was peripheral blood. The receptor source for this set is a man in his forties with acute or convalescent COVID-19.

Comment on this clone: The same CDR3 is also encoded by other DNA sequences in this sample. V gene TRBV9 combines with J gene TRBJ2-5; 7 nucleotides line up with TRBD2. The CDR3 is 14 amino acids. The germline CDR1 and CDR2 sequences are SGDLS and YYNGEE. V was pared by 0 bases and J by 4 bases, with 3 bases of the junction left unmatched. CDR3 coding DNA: TGTGCCAGCAGCGTAGCGGTAGCGGGAGAGACCCAGTACTTC. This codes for CASSVAVAGETQYF.

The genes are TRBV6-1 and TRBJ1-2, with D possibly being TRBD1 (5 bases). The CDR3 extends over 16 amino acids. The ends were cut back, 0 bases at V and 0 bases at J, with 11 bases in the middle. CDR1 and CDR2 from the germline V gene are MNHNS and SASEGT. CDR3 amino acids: CASSEAGPGANYGYTF. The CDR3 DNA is TGTGCCAGCAGTGAAGCGGGGCCAGGAGCTAACTATGGCTACACCTTC.

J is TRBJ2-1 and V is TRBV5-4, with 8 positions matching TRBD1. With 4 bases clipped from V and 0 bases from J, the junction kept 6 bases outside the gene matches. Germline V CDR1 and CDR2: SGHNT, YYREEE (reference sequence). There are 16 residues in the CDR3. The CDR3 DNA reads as TGTGCCAGCAGCATTAAGACAGGGGCCTCCTACAATGAGCAGTTCTTC. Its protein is CASSIKTGASYNEQFF.

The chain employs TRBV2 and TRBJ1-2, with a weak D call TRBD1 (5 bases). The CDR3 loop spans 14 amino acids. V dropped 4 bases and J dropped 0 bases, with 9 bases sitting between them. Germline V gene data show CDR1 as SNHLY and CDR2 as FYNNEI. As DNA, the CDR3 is TGTGCCAGCAGTGTAGACAGAGCTAACTATGGCTACACCTTC. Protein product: CASSVDRANYGYTF.

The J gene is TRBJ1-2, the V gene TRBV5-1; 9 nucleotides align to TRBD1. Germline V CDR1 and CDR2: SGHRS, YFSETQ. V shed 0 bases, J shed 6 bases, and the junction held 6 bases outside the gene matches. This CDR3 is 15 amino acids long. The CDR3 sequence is CASSLGQGDLDGYTF. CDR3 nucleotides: TGCGCCAGCAGCTTGGGACAGGGGGATTTGGATGGCTACACCTTC.

The chain's CDR3 is CASRSPGVVSGELFF. As DNA, the CDR3 is TGTGCCAGCCGCTCCCCGGGGGTAGTTTCCGGGGAGCTGTTTTTT. The gene calls are TRBV6-5 and TRBJ2-2, with D tentatively TRBD2 (6 bases). V lost 8 bases to trimming and J lost 6 bases, with 19 bases between them. CDR3 length: 15 amino acids. Germline V CDR1 and CDR2: MNHEY, SVGAGI.

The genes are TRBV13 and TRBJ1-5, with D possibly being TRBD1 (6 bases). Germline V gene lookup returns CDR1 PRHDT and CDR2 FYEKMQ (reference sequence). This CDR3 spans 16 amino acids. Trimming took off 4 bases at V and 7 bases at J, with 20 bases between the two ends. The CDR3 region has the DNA TGTGCCAGCAGCTCTAGTAGAGGGGGATTTAACCAGCCCCAGCATTTT. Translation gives CASSSSRGGFNQPQHF.

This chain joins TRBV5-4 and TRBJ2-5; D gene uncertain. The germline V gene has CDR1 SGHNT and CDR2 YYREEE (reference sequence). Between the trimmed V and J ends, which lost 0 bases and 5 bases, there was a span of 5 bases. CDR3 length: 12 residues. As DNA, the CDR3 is TGTGCCAGCAGCTTGGCCGAGGAGACCCAGTACTTC. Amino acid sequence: CASSLAEETQYF.

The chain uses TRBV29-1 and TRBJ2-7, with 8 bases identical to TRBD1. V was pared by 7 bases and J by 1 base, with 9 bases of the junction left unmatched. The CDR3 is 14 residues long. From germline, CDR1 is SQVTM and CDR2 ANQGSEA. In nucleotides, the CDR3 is TGCAGCGCCGACGGACAGGGAGGATCCTACGAGCAGTACTTC. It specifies CSADGQGGSYEQYF.

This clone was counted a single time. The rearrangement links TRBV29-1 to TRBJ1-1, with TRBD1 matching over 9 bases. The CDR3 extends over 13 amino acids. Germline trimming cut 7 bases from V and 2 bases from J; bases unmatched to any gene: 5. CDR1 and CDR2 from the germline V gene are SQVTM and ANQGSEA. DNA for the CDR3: TGCAGCGCACAGGGGGCGGGAAACACTGAAGCTTTCTTT. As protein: CSAQGAGNTEAFF.

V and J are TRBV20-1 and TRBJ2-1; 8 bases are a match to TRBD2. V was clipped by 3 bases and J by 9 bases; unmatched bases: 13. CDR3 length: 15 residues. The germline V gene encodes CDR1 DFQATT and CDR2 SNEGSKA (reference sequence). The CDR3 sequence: CSASRLPGLGFEQFF. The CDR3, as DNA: TGCAGTGCTAGTAGGCTACCGGGACTAGGGTTTGAGCAGTTCTTC.

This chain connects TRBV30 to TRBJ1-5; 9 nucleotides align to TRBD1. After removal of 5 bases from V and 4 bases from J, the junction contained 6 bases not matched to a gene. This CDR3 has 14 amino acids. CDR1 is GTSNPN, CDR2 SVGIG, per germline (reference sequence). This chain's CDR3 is CAWCKTGGNQPQHF. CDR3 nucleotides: TGTGCCTGGTGCAAGACAGGGGGAAATCAGCCCCAGCATTTT. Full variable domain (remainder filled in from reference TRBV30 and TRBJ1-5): SQTIHQWPATLVQPVGSPLSLECTVEGTSNPNLYWYRQAAGRGLQLLFYSVGIGQISSEVPQNLSASRPQDRQFILSSKKLLLSDSGFYLCAWCKTGGNQPQHFGDGTRLSIL.

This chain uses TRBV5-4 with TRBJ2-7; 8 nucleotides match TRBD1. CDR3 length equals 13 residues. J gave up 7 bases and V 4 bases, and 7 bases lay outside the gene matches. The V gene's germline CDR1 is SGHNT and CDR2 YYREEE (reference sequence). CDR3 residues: CASSRTGNREQYF. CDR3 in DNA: TGTGCCAGCAGCCGGACAGGGAATCGGGAGCAGTACTTC. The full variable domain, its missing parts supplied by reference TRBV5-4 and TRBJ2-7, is ETGVTQSPTHLIKTRGQQVTLRCSSQSGHNTVSWYQQALGQGPQFIFQYYREEENGRGNFPPRFSGLQFPNYSSELNVNALELDDSALYLCASSRTGNREQYFGPGTRLTVT.